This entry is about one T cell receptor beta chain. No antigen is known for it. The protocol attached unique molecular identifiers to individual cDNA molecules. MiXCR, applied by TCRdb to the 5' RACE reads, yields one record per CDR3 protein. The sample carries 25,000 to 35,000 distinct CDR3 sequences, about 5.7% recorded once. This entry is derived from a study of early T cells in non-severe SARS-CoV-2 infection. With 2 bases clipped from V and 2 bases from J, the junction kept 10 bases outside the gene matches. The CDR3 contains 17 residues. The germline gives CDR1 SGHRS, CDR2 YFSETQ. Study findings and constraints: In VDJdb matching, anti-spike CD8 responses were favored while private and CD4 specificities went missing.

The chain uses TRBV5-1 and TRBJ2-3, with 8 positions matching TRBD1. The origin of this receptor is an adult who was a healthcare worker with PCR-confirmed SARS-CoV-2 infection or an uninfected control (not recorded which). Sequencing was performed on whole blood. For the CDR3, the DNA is TGCGCCAGCAGCTTTCAGGGGGCCTCCCGCTACACAGATACGCAGTATTTT. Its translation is CASSFQGASRYTDTQYF. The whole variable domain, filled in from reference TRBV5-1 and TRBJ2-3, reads KAGVTQTPRYLIKTRGQQVTLSCSPISGHRSVSWYQQTPGQGLQFLFEYFSETQRNKGNFPGRFSGRQFSNSRSEMNVSTLELGDSALYLCASSFQGASRYTDTQYFGPGTRLTVL.